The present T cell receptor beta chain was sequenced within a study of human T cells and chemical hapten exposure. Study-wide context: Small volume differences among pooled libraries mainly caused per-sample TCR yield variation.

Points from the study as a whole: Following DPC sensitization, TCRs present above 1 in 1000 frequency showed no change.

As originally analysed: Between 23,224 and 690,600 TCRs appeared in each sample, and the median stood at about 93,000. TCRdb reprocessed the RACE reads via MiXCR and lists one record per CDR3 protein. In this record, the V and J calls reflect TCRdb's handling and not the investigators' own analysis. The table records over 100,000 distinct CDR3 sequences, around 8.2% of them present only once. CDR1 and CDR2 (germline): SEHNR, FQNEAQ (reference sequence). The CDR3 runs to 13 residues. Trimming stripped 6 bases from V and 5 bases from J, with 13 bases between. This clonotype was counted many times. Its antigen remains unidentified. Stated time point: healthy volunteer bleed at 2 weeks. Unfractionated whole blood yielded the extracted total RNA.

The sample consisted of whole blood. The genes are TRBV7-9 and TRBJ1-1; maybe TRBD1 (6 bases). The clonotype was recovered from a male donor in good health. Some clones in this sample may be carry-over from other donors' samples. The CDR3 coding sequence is TGTGCCAGCAGACCGAATCAGGGGACTGAAGCTTTCTTT. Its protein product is CASRPNQGTEAFF.